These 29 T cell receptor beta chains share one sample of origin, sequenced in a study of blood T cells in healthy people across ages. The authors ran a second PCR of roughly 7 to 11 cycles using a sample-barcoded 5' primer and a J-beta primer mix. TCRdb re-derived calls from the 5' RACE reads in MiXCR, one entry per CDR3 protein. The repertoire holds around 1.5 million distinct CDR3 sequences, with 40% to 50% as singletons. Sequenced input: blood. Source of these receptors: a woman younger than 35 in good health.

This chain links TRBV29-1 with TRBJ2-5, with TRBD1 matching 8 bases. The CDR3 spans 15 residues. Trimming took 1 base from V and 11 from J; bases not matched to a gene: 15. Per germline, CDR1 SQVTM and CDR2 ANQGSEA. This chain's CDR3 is CSVEVGTGDPTGQYF. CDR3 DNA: TGCAGCGTTGAAGTGGGGACAGGCGACCCTACGGGGCAGTACTTC.

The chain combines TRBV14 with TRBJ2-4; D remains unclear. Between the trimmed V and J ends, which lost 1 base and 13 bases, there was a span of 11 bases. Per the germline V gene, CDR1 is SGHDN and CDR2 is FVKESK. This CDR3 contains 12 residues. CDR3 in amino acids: CASSQGVLEQYF. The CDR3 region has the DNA TGTGCCAGCAGCCAAGGAGTGTTAGAGCAGTACTTC.

The CDR3 protein is CASSQPAGGEQETQYF. In DNA, the CDR3 is TGTGCCAGCAGCCAACCCGCAGGTGGGGAACAAGAGACCCAGTACTTC. The chain is built from TRBV3-1 and TRBJ2-5; unclear D gene. Germline V gene data show CDR1 as LGHDT and CDR2 as YNNKEL (reference sequence). V lost 2 bases and J lost 2, with 15 bases in between. This CDR3 contains 16 residues.

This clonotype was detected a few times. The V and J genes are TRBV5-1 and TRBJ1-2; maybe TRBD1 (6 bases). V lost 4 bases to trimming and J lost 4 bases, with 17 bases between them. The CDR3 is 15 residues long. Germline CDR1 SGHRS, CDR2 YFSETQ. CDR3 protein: CASSGQPGTRYGYTF. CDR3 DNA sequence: TGCGCCAGCAGCGGCCAACCCGGGACACGCTATGGCTACACCTTC.

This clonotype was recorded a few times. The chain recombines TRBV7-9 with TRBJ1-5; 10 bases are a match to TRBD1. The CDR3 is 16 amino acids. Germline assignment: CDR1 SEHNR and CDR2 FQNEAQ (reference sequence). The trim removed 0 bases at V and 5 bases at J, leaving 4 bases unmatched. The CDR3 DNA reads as TGTGCCAGCAGCTTAGCGCGGGGGACAGGGGATCAGCCCCAGCATTTT. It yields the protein CASSLARGTGDQPQHF.

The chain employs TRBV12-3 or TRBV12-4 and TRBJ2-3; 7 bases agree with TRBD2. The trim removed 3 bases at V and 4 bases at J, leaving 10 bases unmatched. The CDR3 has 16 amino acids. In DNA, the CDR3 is TGTGCCAGCAGTTTTCCAGGACTAGTGGTCGCAGATACGCAGTATTTT. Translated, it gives CASSFPGLVVADTQYF.

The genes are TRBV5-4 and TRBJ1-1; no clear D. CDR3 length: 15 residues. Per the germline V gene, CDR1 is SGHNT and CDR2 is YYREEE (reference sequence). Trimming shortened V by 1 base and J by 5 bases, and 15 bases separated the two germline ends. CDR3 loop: CASSLMEGAGTEAFF. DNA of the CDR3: TGTGCCAGCAGCTTGATGGAGGGCGCCGGAACTGAAGCTTTCTTT.

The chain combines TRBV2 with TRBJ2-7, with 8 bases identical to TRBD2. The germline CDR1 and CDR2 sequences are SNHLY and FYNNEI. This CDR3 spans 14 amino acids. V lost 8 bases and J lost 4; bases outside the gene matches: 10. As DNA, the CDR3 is TGTGCCAGCGCCCCCGCGGGGGGCCGATACGAGCAGTACTTC. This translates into CASAPAGGRYEQYF.

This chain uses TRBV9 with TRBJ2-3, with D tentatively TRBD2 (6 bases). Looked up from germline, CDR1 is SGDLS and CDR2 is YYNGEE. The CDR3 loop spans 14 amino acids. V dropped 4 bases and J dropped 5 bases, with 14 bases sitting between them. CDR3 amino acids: CASSHSGAGDTQYF. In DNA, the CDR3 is TGTGCCAGCAGCCATTCCGGAGCGGGAGATACGCAGTATTTT.

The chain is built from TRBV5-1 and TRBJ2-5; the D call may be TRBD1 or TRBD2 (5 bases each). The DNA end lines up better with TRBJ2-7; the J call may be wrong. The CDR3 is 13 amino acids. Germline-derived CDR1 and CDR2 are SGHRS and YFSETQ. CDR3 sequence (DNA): TGCGCCAGCAGCTTGTCAGGGACGGGCGAGCAGTACTTC. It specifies CASSLSGTGEQYF.

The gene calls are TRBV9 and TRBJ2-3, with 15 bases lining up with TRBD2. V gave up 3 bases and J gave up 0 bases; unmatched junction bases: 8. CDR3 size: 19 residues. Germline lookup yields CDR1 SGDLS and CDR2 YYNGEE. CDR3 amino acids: CASSAWTSGGGASTDTQYF. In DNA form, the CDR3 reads TGTGCCAGCAGCGCCTGGACTAGCGGGGGGGGAGCTAGCACAGATACGCAGTATTTT.

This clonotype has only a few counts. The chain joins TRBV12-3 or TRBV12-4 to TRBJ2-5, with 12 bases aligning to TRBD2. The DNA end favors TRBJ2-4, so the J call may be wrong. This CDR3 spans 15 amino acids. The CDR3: CASSATSGGPNIQYF. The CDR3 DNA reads TGTGCCAGCAGCGCGACTAGCGGGGGACCAAACATTCAGTACTTC.

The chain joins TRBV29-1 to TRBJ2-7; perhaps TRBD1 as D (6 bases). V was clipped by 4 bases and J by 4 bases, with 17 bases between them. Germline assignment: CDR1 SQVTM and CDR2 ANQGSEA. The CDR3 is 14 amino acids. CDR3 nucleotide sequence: TGCAGCGTTGCCGGGGCCGAGACAGGATACGAGCAGTACTTC. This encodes CSVAGAETGYEQYF.

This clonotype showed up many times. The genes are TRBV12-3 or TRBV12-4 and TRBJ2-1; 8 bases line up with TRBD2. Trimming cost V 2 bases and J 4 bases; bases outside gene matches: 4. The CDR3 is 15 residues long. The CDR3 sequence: CASSLTGGRYNEQFF. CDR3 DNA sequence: TGTGCCAGCAGTTTAACGGGCGGGAGGTACAATGAGCAGTTCTTC.

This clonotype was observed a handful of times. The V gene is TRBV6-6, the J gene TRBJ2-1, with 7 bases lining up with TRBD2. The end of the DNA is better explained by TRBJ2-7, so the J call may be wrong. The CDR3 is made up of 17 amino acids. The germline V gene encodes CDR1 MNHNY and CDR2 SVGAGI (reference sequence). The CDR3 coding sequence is TGTGCCAGCAGTTACTCCCCCCCAGCGGGAATCTACAATGAGCAGTACTTC. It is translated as CASSYSPPAGIYNEQYF.

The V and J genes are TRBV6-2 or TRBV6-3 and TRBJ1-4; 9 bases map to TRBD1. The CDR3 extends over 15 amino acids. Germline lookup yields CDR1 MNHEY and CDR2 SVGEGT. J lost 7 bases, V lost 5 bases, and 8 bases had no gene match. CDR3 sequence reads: CASSHPGQGGEKLFF. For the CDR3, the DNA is TGTGCCAGCAGTCACCCGGGACAGGGTGGTGAAAAACTGTTTTTT.

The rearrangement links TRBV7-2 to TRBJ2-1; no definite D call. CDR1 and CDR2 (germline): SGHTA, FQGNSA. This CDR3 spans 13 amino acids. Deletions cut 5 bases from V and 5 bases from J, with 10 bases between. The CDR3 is CASSPTRNNEQFF. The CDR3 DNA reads TGTGCCAGCAGCCCCACCCGGAACAATGAGCAGTTCTTC.

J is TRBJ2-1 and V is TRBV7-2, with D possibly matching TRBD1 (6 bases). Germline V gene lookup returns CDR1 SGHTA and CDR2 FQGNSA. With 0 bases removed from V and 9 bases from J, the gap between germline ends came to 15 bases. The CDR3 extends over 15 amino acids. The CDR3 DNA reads TGTGCCAGCAGCTTAGCGGGGGCCATGAGGGGTGAGCAGTTCTTC. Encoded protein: CASSLAGAMRGEQFF.

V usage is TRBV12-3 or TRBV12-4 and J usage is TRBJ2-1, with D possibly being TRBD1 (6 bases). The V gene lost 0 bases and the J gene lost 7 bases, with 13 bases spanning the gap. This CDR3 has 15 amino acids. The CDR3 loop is CASSLASDSANEQFF. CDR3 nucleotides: TGTGCCAGCAGTTTAGCCTCGGACAGTGCGAATGAGCAGTTCTTC.

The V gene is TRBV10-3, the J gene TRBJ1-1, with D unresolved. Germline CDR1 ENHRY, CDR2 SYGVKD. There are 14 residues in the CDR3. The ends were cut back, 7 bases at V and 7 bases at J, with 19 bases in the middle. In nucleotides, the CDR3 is TGTGCCATCACCACGACCGAACTTGGAGGTGAAGCTTTCTTT. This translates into CAITTTELGGEAFF.

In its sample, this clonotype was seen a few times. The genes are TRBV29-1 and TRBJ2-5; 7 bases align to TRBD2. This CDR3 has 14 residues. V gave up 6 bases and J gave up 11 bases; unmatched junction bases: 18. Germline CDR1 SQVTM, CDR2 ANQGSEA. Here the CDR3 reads CSVAPGREFDEQYF. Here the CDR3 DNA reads TGCAGCGTGGCCCCCGGGCGGGAGTTTGATGAGCAGTACTTC.

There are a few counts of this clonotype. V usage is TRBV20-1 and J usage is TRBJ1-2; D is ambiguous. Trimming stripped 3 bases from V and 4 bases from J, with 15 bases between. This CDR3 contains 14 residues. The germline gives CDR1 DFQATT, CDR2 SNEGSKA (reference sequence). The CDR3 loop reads CSASPLQAGYGYTF. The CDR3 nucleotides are TGCAGTGCTAGCCCATTGCAAGCCGGCTATGGCTACACCTTC.

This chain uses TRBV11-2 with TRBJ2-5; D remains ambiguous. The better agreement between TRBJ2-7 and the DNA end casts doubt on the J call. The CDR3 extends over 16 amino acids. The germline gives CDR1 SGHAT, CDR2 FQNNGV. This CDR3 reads CASSSLPLDRAPEQYF. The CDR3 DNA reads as TGTGCCAGCAGCTCCCTTCCCCTCGATCGGGCCCCCGAGCAGTACTTC.

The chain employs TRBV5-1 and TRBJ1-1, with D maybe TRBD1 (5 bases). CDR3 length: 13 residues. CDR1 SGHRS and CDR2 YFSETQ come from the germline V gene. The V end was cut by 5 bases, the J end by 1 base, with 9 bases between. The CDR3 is CASRPDRNTEAFF. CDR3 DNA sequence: TGCGCCAGCAGACCAGACAGGAACACTGAAGCTTTCTTT.

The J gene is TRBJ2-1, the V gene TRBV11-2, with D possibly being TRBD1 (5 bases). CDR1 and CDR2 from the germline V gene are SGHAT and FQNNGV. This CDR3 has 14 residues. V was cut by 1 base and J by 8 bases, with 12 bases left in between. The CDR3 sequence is CASSLVVRVDEQFF. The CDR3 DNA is TGTGCCAGCAGCTTAGTCGTCAGGGTCGATGAGCAGTTCTTC.

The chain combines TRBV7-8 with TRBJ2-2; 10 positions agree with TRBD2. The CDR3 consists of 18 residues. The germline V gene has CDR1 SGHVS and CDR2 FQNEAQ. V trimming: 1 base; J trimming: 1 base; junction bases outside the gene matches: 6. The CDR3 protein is CASSLGSGLARNTGELFF. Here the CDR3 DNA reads TGTGCCAGCAGCTTAGGATCGGGACTAGCGAGGAACACCGGGGAGCTGTTTTTT. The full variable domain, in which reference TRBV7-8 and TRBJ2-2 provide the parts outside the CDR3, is GAGVSQSPRYKVAKRGQDVALRCDPISGHVSLFWYQQALGQGPEFLTYFQNEAQLDKSGLPSDRFFAERPEGSVSTLKIQRTQQEDSAVYLCASSLGSGLARNTGELFFGEGSRLTVL.

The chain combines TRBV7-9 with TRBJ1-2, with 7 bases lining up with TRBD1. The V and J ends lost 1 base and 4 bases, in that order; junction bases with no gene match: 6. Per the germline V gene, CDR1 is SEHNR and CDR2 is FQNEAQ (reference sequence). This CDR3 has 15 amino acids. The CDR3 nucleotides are TGTGCCAGCAGCTTAGACGCCGGGACAGCCTATGGCTACACCTTC. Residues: CASSLDAGTAYGYTF.

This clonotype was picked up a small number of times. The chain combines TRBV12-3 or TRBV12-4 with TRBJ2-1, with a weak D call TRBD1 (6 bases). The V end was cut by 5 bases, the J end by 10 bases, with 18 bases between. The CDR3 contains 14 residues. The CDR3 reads CASSVHYPGEEQFF. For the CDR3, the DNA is TGTGCCAGCAGTGTTCACTATCCAGGGGAAGAGCAGTTCTTC.

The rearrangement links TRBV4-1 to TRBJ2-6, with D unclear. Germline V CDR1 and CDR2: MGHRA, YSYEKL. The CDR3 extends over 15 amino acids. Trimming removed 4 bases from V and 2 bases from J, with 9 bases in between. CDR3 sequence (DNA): TGCGCCAGCAGCCTGCGGCTGGCTGGGGCCAACGTCCTGACTTTC. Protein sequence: CASSLRLAGANVLTF.